This T cell receptor (beta chain) originates from a study of CD8 T cells in Susac syndrome. CD8+ and CD4+ T cells circulating in blood were sequenced for TCR beta. Study-level points and caveats: An acknowledgment was made by the study that its TCR sequencing and HLA analysis involved relatively few individuals.

Of note for this clonotype: Its matching antigen is unknown.

V lost 8 bases, J lost 6 bases, and 9 bases stayed unmatched. Germline CDR1 is SEHNR and CDR2 is FQNEAQ (reference sequence). CDR3 length: 14 residues. Random hexamers were used to reverse transcribe roughly 0.5 to 1 ug of RNA. Amplification of TCR beta CDR3 spanned 54 Vbeta and 13 Jbeta via immunoSEQ multiplex PCR. TCRdb independently ran MiXCR on the immunoSEQ multiplex PCR reads; one entry per CDR3 protein. The table includes about 200,000 distinct CDR3 sequences, around 90% detected once. This TCR derives from a human donor with multiple sclerosis. The specimen was CD8+ T cells from PBMCs. The genes are TRBV7-9 and TRBJ2-7, with TRBD2 matching 11 bases. CDR3 DNA: TGTGCCAGCGGACTTAGCGGGGGGGCCCCCGAGCAGTACTTC. Protein sequence: CASGLSGGAPEQYF.